These 22 T cell receptor beta chains share one sample of origin, sequenced in a study of cytomegalovirus exposure and HLA in healthy donors. Vbeta (60) and Jbeta (13) primers were used in the PCR. Sequenced by immunoSEQ multiplex PCR; TCRdb stores in-frame clones only, minus some. The data show 140,000 to 150,000 clones, over 65% seen once. Sample: PBMCs. The receptor source for this set is a female donor in good health and CMV-seronegative.

This chain connects TRBV28 to TRBJ2-2, with 8 positions matching TRBD1. V was pared by 10 bases and J by 6 bases, with 10 bases of the junction left unmatched. The CDR3 is made up of 14 amino acids. Per the germline V gene, CDR1 is MDHEN and CDR2 is SYDVKM. The chain's CDR3 is CATLLPGGSGELFF. CDR3 nucleotide sequence: TGTGCCACCCTGTTACCAGGGGGCTCCGGGGAGCTGTTTTTT.

There are a few counts of this clone. This chain uses TRBV5-1 with TRBJ2-7, with a weak D call TRBD1 (6 bases). In germline, CDR1 is SGHRS, CDR2 YFSETQ. The CDR3 consists of 14 residues. V dropped 4 bases and J dropped 1 base, with 12 bases sitting between them. The CDR3 loop reads CASSRGRGSYEQYF. For the CDR3, the DNA is TGCGCCAGCAGCCGGGGCAGGGGTTCCTACGAGCAGTACTTC.

V is TRBV27 and J is TRBJ1-2; TRBD1 matches 7 bases. The J segment lost 0 bases and the V segment lost 5 bases, leaving 6 bases of the junction unmatched. The CDR3 covers 15 residues. CDR1 MNHEY and CDR2 SMNVEV come from the germline V gene (reference sequence). CDR3 in amino acids: CASSLGQAANYGYTF. The CDR3 coding sequence is TGTGCCAGCAGTCTCGGACAGGCAGCTAACTATGGCTACACCTTC.

This chain joins TRBV9 and TRBJ1-6, with a tentative D call TRBD1 (6 bases). Deletions cut 2 bases from V and 6 bases from J, with 12 bases between. CDR1 is SGDLS and CDR2 is YYNGEE in the germline V gene. The CDR3 runs 15 residues. CDR3 sequence (DNA): TGTGCCAGCAGCGTCCAGGGGAACCGTAATTCACCCCTCCACTTT. Residues: CASSVQGNRNSPLHF.

The V and J genes are TRBV5-1 and TRBJ2-3; 8 bases are shared with TRBD1. The germline V gene encodes CDR1 SGHRS and CDR2 YFSETQ. The V segment lost 4 bases and the J segment 1 base; nucleotides outside the gene matches: 8. CDR3 length: 16 amino acids. The CDR3 bases are TGCGCCAGCAGCCTACAGGGGGTATTAGGCACAGATACGCAGTATTTT. Its protein product is CASSLQGVLGTDTQYF.

The V gene is TRBV5-4, the J gene TRBJ2-3; D is perhaps TRBD2 (7 bases). The V gene's germline CDR1 is SGHNT and CDR2 YYREEE (reference sequence). The CDR3 runs to 17 residues. The V end lost 4 bases, the J end lost 4 bases, and 22 bases lay between the germline ends. The CDR3, as DNA: TGTGCCAGCAGCGGGGGGGGGCAGCGCCTTCCACCAGATACGCAGTATTTT. Protein product: CASSGGGQRLPPDTQYF.

The chain is built from TRBV4-3 and TRBJ2-7; TRBD2 is a possible D gene (5 bases). The germline V gene encodes CDR1 LGHNA and CDR2 YSLEER. The V gene lost 0 bases and the J gene lost 3 bases, with 9 bases spanning the gap. The CDR3 is 14 residues long. CDR3 sequence: CASSQDVGLYEQYF. CDR3 nucleotides: TGCGCCAGCAGCCAAGACGTAGGACTCTACGAGCAGTACTTC.

The chain carries TRBV5-4 and TRBJ2-3; perhaps TRBD1 as D (6 bases). The CDR3 totals 16 residues. The ends were cut back, 0 bases at V and 1 base at J, with 12 bases in the middle. Germline V gene lookup returns CDR1 SGHNT and CDR2 YYREEE (reference sequence). CDR3 loop: CASSLAGARRTDTQYF. The CDR3 DNA is TGTGCCAGCAGCTTGGCAGGGGCACGCCGCACAGATACGCAGTATTTT.

This clone occurred a few times. The V call is TRBV6-5, the J call TRBJ1-1; perhaps TRBD1 as D (6 bases). Germline CDR1 MNHEY, CDR2 SVGAGI. CDR3 size: 13 residues. The V and J ends lost 5 bases and 5 bases respectively, with 12 bases between them. This CDR3 reads CASSQTGWTEAFF. CDR3 bases: TGTGCCAGCAGTCAAACAGGGTGGACTGAAGCTTTCTTT.

CDR3 region: CASSRTANNYGYTF. Here the CDR3 DNA reads TGTGCCAGTAGTAGAACAGCTAACAACTATGGCTACACCTTC. The rearrangement links TRBV19 to TRBJ1-2; D gene ambiguous. This CDR3 contains 14 residues. Germline V gives CDR1 LNHDA, CDR2 SQIVND (reference sequence). V was shortened by 4 bases and J by 2 bases, with 11 bases between the two germline ends.

The chain combines TRBV7-9 with TRBJ2-3; 8 bases line up with TRBD1. The V and J ends lost 6 bases and 4 bases, in that order; junction bases with no gene match: 6. CDR1 and CDR2 (germline): SEHNR, FQNEAQ (reference sequence). This CDR3 has 14 residues. The CDR3 region has the DNA TGTGCCAGCAGGGAGGACAGGGTCGCAGATACGCAGTATTTT. Translation: CASREDRVADTQYF. Full variable domain (missing parts from reference TRBV7-9 and TRBJ2-3): DTGVSQNPRHKITKRGQNVTFRCDPISEHNRLYWYRQTLGQGPEFLTYFQNEAQLEKSRLLSDRFSAERPKGSFSTLEIQRTEQGDSAMYLCASREDRVADTQYFGPGTRLTVL.

The V and J genes are TRBV6-1 and TRBJ1-5; 11 bases map to TRBD1. CDR3 length: 16 amino acids. Germline-derived CDR1 and CDR2 are MNHNS and SASEGT. The junction had 6 bases not matched to a gene; V was cut back by 2 bases and J by 6 bases. CDR3 coding DNA: TGTGCCAGCAGTGAATGGGGGACAGGGGGTCGTCAGCCCCAGCATTTT. Its protein product is CASSEWGTGGRQPQHF.

The chain joins TRBV19 to TRBJ2-1; TRBD2 might be the D (5 bases). CDR1 and CDR2 from the germline V gene are LNHDA and SQIVND (reference sequence). The CDR3 loop spans 16 amino acids. V lost 4 bases and J 0 bases, leaving 13 bases between the germline ends. The CDR3 DNA sequence: TGTGCCAGTAGTACCGGACTTCGGAGCTCCTACAATGAGCAGTTCTTC. Protein: CASSTGLRSSYNEQFF.

The chain combines TRBV27 with TRBJ2-7; D not certain. V lost 6 bases and J 1 base, leaving 10 bases between the germline ends. Looked up from germline, CDR1 is MNHEY and CDR2 is SMNVEV (reference sequence). There are 13 residues in the CDR3. The CDR3 DNA reads TGTGCCAGCAGCCTGACACGTTCCTACGAGCAGTACTTC. Its protein product is CASSLTRSYEQYF.

The chain employs TRBV27 and TRBJ1-2; 7 bases match TRBD1. The CDR3 is made up of 18 amino acids. The V gene's germline CDR1 is MNHEY and CDR2 SMNVEV (reference sequence). The J segment lost 4 bases and the V segment lost 5 bases, leaving 19 bases of the junction unmatched. The CDR3 DNA reads as TGTGCCAGCAGTCCGACCTTCGGATTGACAGGGCTTATCTATGGCTACACCTTC. It encodes CASSPTFGLTGLIYGYTF.

The chain joins TRBV7-2 to TRBJ2-3; 7 bases match TRBD2. Looked up from germline, CDR1 is SGHTA and CDR2 is FQGNSA. V shed 5 bases and J 9 bases; nucleotides not matched to a gene: 14. CDR3 size: 15 residues. CDR3 sequence: CASSASGAGPLTQYF. The DNA for the CDR3 is TGTGCCAGCAGCGCTAGCGGTGCGGGGCCTTTGACGCAGTATTTT.

The chain recombines TRBV10-3 with TRBJ1-2; 12 bases match TRBD1. V was clipped by 7 bases and J by 5 bases; unmatched bases: 8. The CDR3 is 15 residues long. Germline V gene data show CDR1 as ENHRY and CDR2 as SYGVKD. The CDR3 protein is CAIMPGTGGLYGYTF. The CDR3 nucleotides read TGTGCCATCATGCCCGGGACAGGGGGCCTATATGGCTACACCTTC.

In its sample, this clone was seen a few times. V and J are TRBV2 and TRBJ2-6; 12 nucleotides agree with TRBD1. This CDR3 is 16 amino acids long. V dropped 9 bases and J dropped 2; count of bases not matched to a gene: 5. CDR1 and CDR2 from the germline V gene are SNHLY and FYNNEI. CDR3 sequence: CASEGQGAPGANVLTF. DNA for the CDR3: TGTGCCAGTGAGGGACAGGGGGCGCCTGGGGCCAACGTCCTGACTTTC.

V and J are TRBV27 and TRBJ1-2; 12 nucleotides match TRBD1. CDR3 length equals 16 residues. After removal of 5 bases from V and 4 bases from J, the junction contained 8 bases not matched to a gene. Germline values: CDR1 MNHEY, CDR2 SMNVEV (reference sequence). Written as DNA, the CDR3 is TGTGCCAGCAGTCACCTGGGGACAGGGGGCGGCTATGGCTACACCTTC. Protein: CASSHLGTGGGYGYTF.

This clone was seen only a few times. The chain has TRBV28 and TRBJ2-7; TRBD2 matches at 13 bases. The V gene's germline CDR1 is MDHEN and CDR2 SYDVKM. V lost 6 bases, J lost 4 bases, and 9 bases stayed unmatched. The CDR3 is made up of 16 amino acids. In nucleotides, the CDR3 is TGTGCCAGCAGCTCTCCTGGGACTAGCGGGAAGTACGAGCAGTACTTC. Translating gives CASSSPGTSGKYEQYF.

The genes are TRBV5-1 and TRBJ1-3, with D perhaps matching TRBD1 (5 bases). CDR1 and CDR2 (germline): SGHRS, YFSETQ. The CDR3 has 16 amino acids. V was cut by 2 bases and J by 0 bases, with 12 bases left in between. The CDR3 reads CASSLGHLGSGNTIYF. CDR3 DNA: TGCGCCAGCAGCTTAGGACATCTGGGCTCTGGAAACACCATATATTTT.

As to this clone: Within the sample, other DNA sequences also encode this same CDR3. V and J are TRBV7-9 and TRBJ2-3; a possible D gene is TRBD1 (6 bases). The CDR3 is 14 amino acids. Germline V gene sequence: CDR1 SEHNR, CDR2 FQNEAQ (reference sequence). Trimming left V 4 bases short and J 2 bases short, with 10 bases between. In nucleotides, the CDR3 is TGTGCCAGCAGCTCCGGACAGTACACAGATACGCAGTATTTT. Amino acid sequence: CASSSGQYTDTQYF.